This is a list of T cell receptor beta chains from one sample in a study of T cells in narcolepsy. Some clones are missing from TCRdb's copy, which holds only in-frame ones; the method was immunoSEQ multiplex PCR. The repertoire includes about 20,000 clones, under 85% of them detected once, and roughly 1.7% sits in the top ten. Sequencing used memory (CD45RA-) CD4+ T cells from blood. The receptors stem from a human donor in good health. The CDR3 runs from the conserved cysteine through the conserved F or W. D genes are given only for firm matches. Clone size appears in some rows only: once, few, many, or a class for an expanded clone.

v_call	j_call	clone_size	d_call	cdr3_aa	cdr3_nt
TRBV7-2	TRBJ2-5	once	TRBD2	CASSLDLAGPKTQYF	TGTGCCAGCAGCTTAGACCTAGCGGGCCCGAAGACCCAGTACTTC
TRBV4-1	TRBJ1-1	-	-	CASSQDFRAFPEAFF	TGCGCCAGCAGCCAAGATTTTAGGGCCTTCCCTGAAGCTTTCTTT
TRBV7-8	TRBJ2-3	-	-	CASSLNADTQYF	TGTGCCAGCAGCTTAAACGCAGATACGCAGTATTTT
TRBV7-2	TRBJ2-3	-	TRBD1	CASSPGQGSTDTQYF	TGTGCCAGCAGCCCGGGACAGGGGAGCACAGATACGCAGTATTTT
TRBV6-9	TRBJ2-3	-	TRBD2	CARRREGIPDTQYF	TGTGCCAGGCGGAGGGAGGGCATCCCAGATACGCAGTATTTT
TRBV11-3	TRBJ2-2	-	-	CASSLSYGELFF	TGTGCCAGCAGCTTAAGTTACGGGGAGCTGTTTTTT
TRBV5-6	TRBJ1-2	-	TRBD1	CASSLGDRVNYGYTF	TGTGCCAGCAGCTTGGGCGACAGGGTTAACTATGGCTACACCTTC
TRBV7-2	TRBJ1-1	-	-	CASSFGYTEAFF	TGTGCCAGCAGCTTTGGGTACACTGAAGCTTTCTTT
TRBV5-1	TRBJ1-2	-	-	CASSLQEDYGYTF	TGCGCCAGCAGCTTACAGGAAGACTATGGCTACACCTTC
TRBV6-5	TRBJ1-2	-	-	CASSYTANYGYTF	TGTGCCAGCAGTTACACAGCTAACTATGGCTACACCTTC
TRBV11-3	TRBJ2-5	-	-	CASRRSLQETQYF	TGTGCCAGCAGAAGATCTCTACAAGAGACCCAGTACTTC
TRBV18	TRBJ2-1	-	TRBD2	CASSPSGGSRSSYNEQFF	TGTGCCAGCTCACCGTCGGGGGGATCTAGGAGCTCCTACAATGAGCAGTTCTTC
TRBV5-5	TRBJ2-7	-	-	CASSPGTLVFEQYF	TGTGCCAGCAGTCCCGGGACACTCGTTTTCGAGCAGTACTTC
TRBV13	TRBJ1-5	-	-	CASSLGRAGNQPQHF	TGTGCCAGCAGCTTAGGGAGAGCAGGCAATCAGCCCCAGCATTTT
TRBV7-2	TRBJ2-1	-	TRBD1	CASSLGTENEQFF	TGTGCCAGCAGCTTGGGGACAGAAAATGAGCAGTTCTTC
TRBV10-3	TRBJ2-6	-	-	CAISGWDPGANVLTF	TGTGCCATCAGTGGTTGGGATCCTGGGGCCAACGTCCTGACTTTC
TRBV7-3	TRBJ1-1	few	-	CASSPGRNTEAFF	TGTGCCAGCAGCCCCGGTCGGAACACTGAAGCTTTCTTT
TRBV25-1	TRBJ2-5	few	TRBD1	CASSTTGLETQYF	TGTGCCAGCAGTACGACAGGGCTAGAGACCCAGTACTTC
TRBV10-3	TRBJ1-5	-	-	CAISESGWQDSNQPQHF	TGTGCCATCAGTGAGTCGGGGTGGCAGGACAGCAATCAGCCCCAGCATTTT
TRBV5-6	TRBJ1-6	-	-	CASSFGRVVNSPLHF	TGTGCCAGCAGCTTTGGCAGGGTTGTGAATTCACCCCTCCACTTT
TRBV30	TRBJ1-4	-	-	CAWSVGLSGEKLFF	TGTGCCTGGAGTGTAGGGTTATCGGGTGAAAAACTGTTTTTT
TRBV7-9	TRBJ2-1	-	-	CASSDRSLALPYNEQFF	TGTGCCAGCAGCGATCGGTCCCTAGCCTTACCCTACAATGAGCAGTTCTTC
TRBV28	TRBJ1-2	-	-	CASSSGTRGSGYTF	TGTGCCAGCAGTTCGGGGACCCGTGGGTCCGGCTACACCTTC
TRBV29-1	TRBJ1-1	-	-	CSYRDQAEAFF	TGCAGCTACAGGGATCAGGCTGAAGCTTTCTTT
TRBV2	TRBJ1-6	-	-	CASSLQGSSSPLHF	TGTGCCAGCAGTTTACAGGGCTCAAGTTCACCCCTCCACTTT
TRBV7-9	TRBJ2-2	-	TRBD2	CASRLVSGTSGGELFF	TGTGCCAGCAGACTTGTTAGCGGGACTAGCGGCGGGGAGCTGTTTTTT